This T cell receptor (beta chain) was sequenced for a study of CD8+ T cells in alopecia areata. Findings of the study overall: Numerous clones, expanded in lesions, remained in scalp and blood during tofacitinib.

Extracted from the samples, RNA was reverse transcribed into cDNA to serve as the sequencing template. Assay: immunoSEQ multiplex PCR; the TCRdb copy retains only in-frame clones and omits some. The table records approximately 210,000 clones, 66% of them present only once. Concerning this clone: No antigen is known for it.

CDR3 length equals 17 residues. CDR1 ENHRY and CDR2 SYGVKD come from the germline V gene. The V segment lost 0 bases and the J segment 4 bases; nucleotides outside the gene matches: 10. Treatment indicated: oral pan-JAK inhibitor, 5-10 mg twice daily. The origin of this receptor is a human donor with alopecia areata. J is TRBJ1-2 and V is TRBV10-3, with 8 bases aligning to TRBD1. This material consisted of CD4+ T cells sorted from blood, taken at roughly week 45, from a patient treated with tofacitinib. The CDR3 sequence: CAISESYGGQEGYGYTF. DNA for the CDR3: TGTGCCATCAGTGAGTCATATGGGGGACAGGAAGGCTATGGCTACACCTTC.